This TCR beta chain was found in a study of T-cell memory formation after mild COVID-19. This clonotype turned up a few times. Germline loops: CDR1 MNHEY, CDR2 SVGAGI. V lost 5 bases and J lost 7; bases outside the gene matches: 19. The length of the CDR3 is 20 residues. The 5'RACE method, run with constant-segment primers, produced TCR alpha and TCR beta cDNA libraries (carrying sample barcodes and UMIs). TCRdb analysed the 5' RACE reads with MiXCR anew, one entry per CDR3 protein. Among roughly 340,000 distinct CDR3 sequences listed, 20% were seen once. The specimen sequenced was PBMCs or a T cell subset sorted from them (not recorded which). This clonotype originated in a man between 18 and 35 years old who had mild COVID-19 (a few samples of this study predate the infection). Cell type and time point are not known. This sequence joins TRBV6-5 and TRBJ2-3, with 15 bases aligning to TRBD2. The CDR3 sequence: CASSRPPPGLAGGGRHTQYF. CDR3 nucleotide sequence: TGTGCCAGCAGTCGCCCTCCACCGGGACTAGCGGGGGGCGGACGGCATACGCAGTATTTT.